This T cell receptor (beta chain) derives from a study of OX40 agonist ivuxolimab in advanced cancers. In terms of the full investigation: Ivuxolimab was a fully human IgG2 agonistic monoclonal antibody targeting the costimulatory receptor OX40 (CD134). Partial responses occurred in three dose-escalation patients: two with cutaneous melanoma and one with hepatocellular carcinoma. Prior anti-PD-1, anti-PD-L1 or anti-CTLA-4 therapy was permitted, and 30% to 50% of dose-escalation patients had received checkpoint inhibitors. In the dose-escalation cohort, more than 75% of patients were male, and the mean age was approximately 60 years, with a range of 23 to 79. The paper describes the monotherapy dose-escalation part (N ≈ 52 patients) of the phase I trial of ivuxolimab. Of the 50 to 55 patients in dose escalation, 19 had hepatocellular carcinoma, some 15 had melanoma, 9 had renal cell carcinoma and 9 had head and neck cancer. Intravenous ivuxolimab was administered to patients every 2 weeks at six dose levels: 0.01, 0.1, 0.3, 1.5, 3 and 10 mg/kg. The purpose of peripheral TCRbeta sequencing was to test whether ivuxolimab changed TCR sequence diversity and led to clonal T-cell expansion.

As to this clone: The antigen it binds to is not known. There are no base qualities to consult, and no much larger clone falls within one base.

Broad study findings and their caveats: Partial responders in the 0.1-3.0 mg/kg groups had among the lowest normalized peripheral clonal expansion, especially among CD8+ T cells. Which antigens the clonally expanded peripheral T cells were specific for was not determined. At doses of 0.1 to 3.0 mg/kg, clonal expansion of both CD4+ and CD8+ blood T cells was observed from baseline to week 6. Low levels of normalized T-cell clonal expansion were also seen in some patients who did not respond. After ivuxolimab, CD8+ T cells had more expanded clones than CD4+ T cells on average.

Patients with a history of autoimmune disease or receiving systemic immunosuppression were excluded from the trial. Peripheral blood for TCR sequencing was collected from all dose cohorts at baseline, on cycle 4 day 1, and on cycle 7 day 1. Samples were obtained from an open-label, multicenter, first-in-human phase I dose-escalation trial of ivuxolimab. Adults with locally advanced or metastatic melanoma, renal cell carcinoma, hepatocellular carcinoma or head and neck squamous cell carcinoma were enrolled in the trial. Before TCR sequencing, CD4+ and CD8+ T cells were separately sorted from peripheral blood. For sequencing of the TCRbeta CDR3 region, genomic DNA was extracted from the sorted cells. The immunoSEQ Assay was used to sequence the TCRbeta CDR3 regions. The table comes from immuneACCESS by way of TCRdb, which keeps in-frame sequences with V and J called. Part of the clones is missing from these tables; in studies checked, under half for an unresolved V gene and the rest for unknown reasons. A total of some 19,000 clones appear in this sample, roughly nine tenths of them only once. Jointly, the top ten make up about 50% of the sample.

The clonotype comes from an adult with an advanced solid tumor such as melanoma, head and neck, liver or kidney cancer. The material sequenced was CD4+ or CD8+ T cells sorted from blood, taken in a trial of the OX40 agonist ivuxolimab.

The DNA sequence follows: TGTGCCAGCAGCGCAAACAGGGAGACTAGCACTGGGATTCAGTACTTC. This codes for CASSANRETSTGIQYF. The chain was built from TRBV9 and TRBJ2-4; TRBD2 is possibly the D segment (7 matching bases). The CDR3 measures 16 amino acids from cysteine to phenylalanine. Only CDR3 DNA is held: 48 bases, read in frame from base 1. V sheds 3 bases and J sheds 10 bases, leaving 23 bases between their ends. For CDR1 and CDR2, the germline V gene lists SGDLS and YYNGEE.